The 18 T cell receptor beta chains below all came from one sample that was sequenced in a study of CD8 T cells in Susac syndrome. When the RNA was reverse transcribed, random hexamers were used with an input of roughly 0.5 to 1 ug. Using its own MiXCR run on the immunoSEQ multiplex PCR reads, TCRdb lists one record per CDR3 protein. The top ten clones hold around 0.085% of a sample with approximately 180,000 distinct CDR3 sequences, around nine tenths of them seen once. Sequencing was carried out using CD4+ T cells from PBMCs. These receptors came from a human donor with Susac syndrome.

The rearrangement joins TRBV20-1 to TRBJ2-3; 7 bases agree with TRBD1. V was pared by 5 bases and J by 0 bases, with 5 bases of the junction left unmatched. Germline V gene data show CDR1 as DFQATT and CDR2 as SNEGSKA (reference sequence). The CDR3 has 14 amino acids. The CDR3 loop is CSAQTGPSTDTQYF. The CDR3 bases are TGCAGTGCTCAGACAGGGCCTAGCACAGATACGCAGTATTTT.

The chain uses TRBV19 and TRBJ2-7; TRBD2 agrees at 11 bases. Per germline, CDR1 LNHDA and CDR2 SQIVND (reference sequence). The CDR3 contains 14 residues. V shed 8 bases, J shed 0 bases, and the junction held 3 bases outside the gene matches. DNA of the CDR3: TGTGCCAGTGGGACTAGCGGAAACTCCTACGAGCAGTACTTC. Translation: CASGTSGNSYEQYF.

The chain recombines TRBV6-5 with TRBJ1-1; possibly TRBD1 for D (5 bases). Per the germline V gene, CDR1 is MNHEY and CDR2 is SVGAGI. There are 15 residues in the CDR3. Trimming removed 0 bases at V and 3 bases at J, with 11 bases between. The CDR3 spells CASSYSWGEDTEAFF. CDR3 in DNA: TGTGCCAGCAGTTACTCTTGGGGGGAAGACACTGAAGCTTTCTTT.

This rearrangement joins TRBV20-1 to TRBJ2-3; D not resolved. The CDR3 contains 13 residues. From germline, CDR1 is DFQATT and CDR2 SNEGSKA (reference sequence). Between the trimmed V and J ends, which lost 4 bases and 4 bases, there was a span of 12 bases. The CDR3 sequence is CSATVRPADTQYF. The CDR3 DNA reads TGCAGTGCTACCGTACGCCCCGCAGATACGCAGTATTTT.

The chain combines TRBV3-1 with TRBJ1-4; D may be TRBD1 (5 bases). The CDR3 has 16 residues. Germline V gives CDR1 LGHDT, CDR2 YNNKEL (reference sequence). Deletions cut 3 bases from V and 2 bases from J, with 13 bases between. The CDR3 reads CASSHGWDGTNEKLFF. The CDR3 bases are TGTGCCAGCAGCCACGGTTGGGACGGTACTAATGAAAAACTGTTTTTT. Full variable domain (missing parts from reference TRBV3-1 and TRBJ1-4): DTAVSQTPKYLVTQMGNDKSIKCEQNLGHDTMYWYKQDSKKFLKIMFSYNNKELIINETVPNRFSPKSPDKAHLNLHINSLELGDSAVYFCASSHGWDGTNEKLFFGSGTQLSVL.

This chain joins TRBV6-5 and TRBJ1-2; no clear D gene. Trimming took off 6 bases at V and 2 bases at J, with 10 bases between the two ends. The CDR3 spans 13 residues. Germline-derived CDR1 and CDR2 are MNHEY and SVGAGI. The CDR3 region has the DNA TGTGCCAGCAGACTCGACGGGAACTATGGCTACACCTTC. Protein product: CASRLDGNYGYTF.

The chain carries TRBV3-1 and TRBJ2-6; D unclear. From germline, CDR1 is LGHDT and CDR2 YNNKEL (reference sequence). The ends were cut back, 1 base at V and 0 bases at J, with 4 bases in the middle. This CDR3 is built from 15 residues. The CDR3 region is CASSQGTSGANVLTF. The CDR3 nucleotides read TGTGCCAGCAGCCAAGGAACCTCTGGGGCCAACGTCCTGACTTTC.

To note about this clonotype: Its ends do not fully match the called genes, so a read error is possible. This chain uses TRBV13 with TRBJ2-3, with 9 bases identical to TRBD2. The CDR3 spans 12 residues. Germline V gene lookup returns CDR1 PRHDT and CDR2 FYEKMQ (reference sequence). CDR3 protein: CASRANQRGADF. The CDR3 coding sequence is TGTGCCAGCAGGGCTAACCAGCGGGGGGCGGACTTT.

The rearrangement joins TRBV30 to TRBJ1-2; D is undetermined. V shed 0 bases and J shed 3 bases, with 8 bases lying between them. There are 13 residues in the CDR3. Germline V gene sequence: CDR1 GTSNPN, CDR2 SVGIG (reference sequence). CDR3 amino acids: CAWSVSEYYGYTF. The CDR3 nucleotides read TGTGCCTGGAGTGTCTCTGAATACTATGGCTACACCTTC. The full variable domain, its missing parts supplied by reference TRBV30 and TRBJ1-2, is SQTIHQWPATLVQPVGSPLSLECTVEGTSNPNLYWYRQAAGRGLQLLFYSVGIGQISSEVPQNLSASRPQDRQFILSSKKLLLSDSGFYLCAWSVSEYYGYTFGSGTRLTVV.

A single count supports this clonotype. The chain has TRBV4-1 and TRBJ1-6; 7 nucleotides align to TRBD1. CDR3 length: 17 amino acids. CDR1 is MGHRA, CDR2 YSYEKL, per germline. Losses at the gene ends were 1 base for V and 2 bases for J; bases not matched to a gene: 5. The CDR3 nucleotides read TGCGCCAGCAGCCAAGTGGAGGGGGCCACCTATAATTCACCCCTCCACTTT. Translated, it gives CASSQVEGATYNSPLHF.

This chain joins TRBV20-1 and TRBJ1-4; D remains ambiguous. Trimming left V 3 bases short and J 7 bases short, with 6 bases between. Germline lookup yields CDR1 DFQATT and CDR2 SNEGSKA (reference sequence). The CDR3 runs to 11 residues. CDR3 sequence: CSASRPEKLFF. The CDR3, as DNA: TGCAGTGCTAGCAGGCCTGAAAAACTGTTTTTT.

This sequence joins TRBV5-1 and TRBJ2-2; 7 bases fit TRBD2. Germline V gene lookup returns CDR1 SGHRS and CDR2 YFSETQ. V was pared by 7 bases and J by 4 bases, with 7 bases of the junction left unmatched. CDR3 length: 14 residues. The CDR3 loop reads CASSAGVPTGELFF. Written as DNA, the CDR3 is TGCGCCAGCTCGGCGGGGGTCCCCACCGGGGAGCTGTTTTTT.

The chain joins TRBV27 to TRBJ2-7, with 10 bases matching TRBD1. J lost 5 bases, V lost 4 bases, and 8 bases had no gene match. This CDR3 contains 15 residues. Germline CDR1 and CDR2: MNHEY and SMNVEV (reference sequence). CDR3 region: CASSSAPGTGDEQYF. The DNA of the CDR3 is TGTGCCAGCAGTTCCGCCCCGGGGACAGGGGACGAGCAGTACTTC.

The chain employs TRBV18 and TRBJ1-1; 7 nucleotides align to TRBD1. The length of the CDR3 is 13 residues. J lost 3 bases, V lost 3 bases, and 1 base had no gene match. Germline CDR1 KGHSH, CDR2 LQKENI. In DNA, the CDR3 is TGTGCCAGCTCACCCGGACAGGACACTGAAGCTTTCTTT. Amino acids: CASSPGQDTEAFF.

The chain employs TRBV25-1 and TRBJ2-1, with D possibly TRBD1 on 6 matching bases. V was cut by 5 bases and J by 6 bases, with 17 bases left in between. This CDR3 has 15 residues. CDR1 and CDR2 from the germline V gene are MGHDK and SYGVNS. CDR3 in amino acids: CASSWPGQKSNEQFF. DNA for the CDR3: TGTGCCAGCAGTTGGCCGGGACAAAAGTCCAATGAGCAGTTCTTC.

This chain links TRBV3-1 with TRBJ2-4; possibly TRBD1 for D (5 bases). Deletions cut 0 bases from V and 1 base from J, with 10 bases between. This CDR3 comprises 16 residues. CDR1 and CDR2 from the germline V gene are LGHDT and YNNKEL (reference sequence). The CDR3 region has the DNA TGTGCCAGCAGCCAAGAATCCAGGGTGGCCAAAAACATTCAGTACTTC. Translating it yields CASSQESRVAKNIQYF.

This chain joins TRBV15 and TRBJ2-5; D possibly corresponds to TRBD2 (5 bases). The V and J ends lost 1 base and 5 bases respectively, with 14 bases between them. The CDR3 loop spans 15 amino acids. Germline-derived CDR1 and CDR2 are LNHNV and YYDKDF (reference sequence). In DNA, the CDR3 is TGTGCCACCAGCAGAGCGGGAAACGTCCTTGAGACCCAGTACTTC. It translates to CATSRAGNVLETQYF.

This rearrangement joins TRBV20-1 to TRBJ2-3; perhaps D is TRBD1 or TRBD2 (6 bases each). This CDR3 spans 16 amino acids. Germline V gives CDR1 DFQATT, CDR2 SNEGSKA (reference sequence). V was pared by 0 bases and J by 5 bases, with 18 bases between. Here the CDR3 reads CSARDPLGGDEDTQYF. The CDR3 DNA is TGCAGTGCTAGAGACCCTCTCGGGGGCGATGAAGATACGCAGTATTTT.